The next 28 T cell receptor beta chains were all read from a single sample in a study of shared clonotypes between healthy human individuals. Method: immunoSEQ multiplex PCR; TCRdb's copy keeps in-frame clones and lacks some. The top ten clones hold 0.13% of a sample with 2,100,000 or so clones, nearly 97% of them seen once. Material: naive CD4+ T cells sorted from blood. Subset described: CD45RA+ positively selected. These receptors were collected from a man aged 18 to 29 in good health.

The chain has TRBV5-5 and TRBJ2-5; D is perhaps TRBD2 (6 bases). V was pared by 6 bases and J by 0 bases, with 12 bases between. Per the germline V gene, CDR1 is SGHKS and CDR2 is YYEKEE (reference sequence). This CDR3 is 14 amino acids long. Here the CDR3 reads CASIRAGHQETQYF. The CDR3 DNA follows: TGTGCCAGCATCCGGGCGGGGCACCAAGAGACCCAGTACTTC.

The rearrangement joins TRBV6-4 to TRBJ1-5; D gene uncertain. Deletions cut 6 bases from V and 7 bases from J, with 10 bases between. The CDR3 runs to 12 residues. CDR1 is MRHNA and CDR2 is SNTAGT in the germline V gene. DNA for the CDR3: TGTGCCAGCAGCCTAATTCGGCAGCCCCAGCATTTT. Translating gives CASSLIRQPQHF.

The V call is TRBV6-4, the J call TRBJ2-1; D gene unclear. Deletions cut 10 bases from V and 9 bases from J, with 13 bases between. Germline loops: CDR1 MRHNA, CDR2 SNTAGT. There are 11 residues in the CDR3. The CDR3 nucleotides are TGTGCCATCATGGGTATGGGTGAGCAGTTCTTC. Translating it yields CAIMGMGEQFF.

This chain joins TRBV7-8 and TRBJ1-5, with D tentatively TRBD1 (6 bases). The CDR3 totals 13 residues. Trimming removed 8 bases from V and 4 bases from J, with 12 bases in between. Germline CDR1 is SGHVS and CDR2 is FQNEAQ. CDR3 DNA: TGTGCCAGCGGACGGGGGCGAAATCAGCCCCAGCATTTT. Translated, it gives CASGRGRNQPQHF.

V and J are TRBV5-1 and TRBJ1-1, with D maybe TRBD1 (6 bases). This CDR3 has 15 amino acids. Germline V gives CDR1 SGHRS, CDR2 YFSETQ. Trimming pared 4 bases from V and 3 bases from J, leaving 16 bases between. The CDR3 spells CASSLMGAKDTEAFF. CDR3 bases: TGCGCCAGCAGCCTGATGGGGGCCAAGGACACTGAAGCTTTCTTT.

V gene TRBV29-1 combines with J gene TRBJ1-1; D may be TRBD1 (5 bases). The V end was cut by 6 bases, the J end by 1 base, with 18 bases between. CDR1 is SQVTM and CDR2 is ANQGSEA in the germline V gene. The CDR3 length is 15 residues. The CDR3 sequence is CSVHPSGGTNTEAFF. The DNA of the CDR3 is TGCAGCGTACATCCTTCTGGGGGGACGAACACTGAAGCTTTCTTT. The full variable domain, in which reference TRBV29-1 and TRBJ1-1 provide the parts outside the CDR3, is SAVISQKPSRDICQRGTSLTIQCQVDSQVTMMFWYRQQPGQSLTLIATANQGSEATYESGFVIDKFPISRPNLTFSTLTVSNMSPEDSSIYLCSVHPSGGTNTEAFFGQGTRLTVV.

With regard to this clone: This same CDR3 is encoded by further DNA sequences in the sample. The CDR3 region is CASSRTVNSNQPQHF. The CDR3 nucleotides read TGTGCCAGCAGTCGGACAGTGAATAGCAATCAGCCCCAGCATTTT. The chain combines TRBV6-5 with TRBJ1-5; possibly TRBD1 for D (6 bases). Germline lookup yields CDR1 MNHEY and CDR2 SVGAGI. This CDR3 contains 15 residues. The V end lost 5 bases, the J end lost 0 bases, and 11 bases lay between the germline ends.

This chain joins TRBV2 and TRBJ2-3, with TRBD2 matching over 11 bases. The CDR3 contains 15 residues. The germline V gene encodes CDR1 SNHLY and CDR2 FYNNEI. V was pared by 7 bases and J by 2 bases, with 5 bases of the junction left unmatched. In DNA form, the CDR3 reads TGTGCCAGCATCCTAGCGGGGGGCTTCACAGATACGCAGTATTTT. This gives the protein CASILAGGFTDTQYF.

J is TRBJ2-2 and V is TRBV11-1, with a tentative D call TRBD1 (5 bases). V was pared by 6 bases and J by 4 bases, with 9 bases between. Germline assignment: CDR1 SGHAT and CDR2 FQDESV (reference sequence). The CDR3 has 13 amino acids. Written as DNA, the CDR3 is TGTGCCAGCAGGGGGCTGGGCACCGGGGAGCTGTTTTTT. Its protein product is CASRGLGTGELFF.

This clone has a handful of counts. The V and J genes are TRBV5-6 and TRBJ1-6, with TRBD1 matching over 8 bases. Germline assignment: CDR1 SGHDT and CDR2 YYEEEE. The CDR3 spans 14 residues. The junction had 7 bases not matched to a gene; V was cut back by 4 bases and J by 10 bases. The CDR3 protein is CASSLDRVGSPLHF. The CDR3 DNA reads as TGTGCCAGCAGCCTGGACAGGGTCGGGTCACCCCTCCACTTT.

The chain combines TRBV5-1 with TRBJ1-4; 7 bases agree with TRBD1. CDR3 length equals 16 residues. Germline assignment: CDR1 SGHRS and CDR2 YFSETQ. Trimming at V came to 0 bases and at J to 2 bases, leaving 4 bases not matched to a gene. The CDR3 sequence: CASSLGDRTTNEKLFF. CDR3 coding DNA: TGCGCCAGCAGCTTGGGGGACAGAACTACTAATGAAAAACTGTTTTTT.

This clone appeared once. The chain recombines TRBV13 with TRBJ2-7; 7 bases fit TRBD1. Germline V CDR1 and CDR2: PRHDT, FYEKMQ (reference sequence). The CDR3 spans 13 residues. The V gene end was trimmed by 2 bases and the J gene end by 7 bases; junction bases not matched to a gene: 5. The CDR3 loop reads CASSLQGGREQYF. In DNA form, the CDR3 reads TGTGCCAGCAGCTTACAAGGGGGCCGGGAGCAGTACTTC.

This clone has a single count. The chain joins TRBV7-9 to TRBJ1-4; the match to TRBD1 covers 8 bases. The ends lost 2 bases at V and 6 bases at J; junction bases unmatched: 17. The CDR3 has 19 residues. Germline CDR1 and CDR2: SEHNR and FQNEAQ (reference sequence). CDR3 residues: CASSLKPPISTGADEKLFF. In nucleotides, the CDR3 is TGTGCCAGCAGCTTAAAACCACCCATTTCGACAGGGGCGGATGAAAAACTGTTTTTT.

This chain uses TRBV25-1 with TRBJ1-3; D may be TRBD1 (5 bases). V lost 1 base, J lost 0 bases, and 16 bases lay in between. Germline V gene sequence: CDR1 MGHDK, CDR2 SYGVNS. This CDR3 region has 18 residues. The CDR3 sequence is CASSELGTGGISGNTIYF. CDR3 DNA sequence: TGTGCCAGCAGTGAATTGGGGACGGGCGGGATCTCTGGAAACACCATATATTTT.

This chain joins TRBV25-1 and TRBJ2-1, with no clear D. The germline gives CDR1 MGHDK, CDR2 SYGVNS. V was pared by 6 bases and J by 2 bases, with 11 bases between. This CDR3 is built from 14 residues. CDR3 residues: CASSEANTYNEQFF. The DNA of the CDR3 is TGTGCCAGCAGCGAAGCTAATACCTACAATGAGCAGTTCTTC. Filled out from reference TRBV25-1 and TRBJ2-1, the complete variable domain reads EADIYQTPRYLVIGTGKKITLECSQTMGHDKMYWYQQDPGMELHLIHYSYGVNSTEKGDLSSESTVSRIRTEHFPLTLESARPSHTSQYLCASSEANTYNEQFFGPGTRLTVL.

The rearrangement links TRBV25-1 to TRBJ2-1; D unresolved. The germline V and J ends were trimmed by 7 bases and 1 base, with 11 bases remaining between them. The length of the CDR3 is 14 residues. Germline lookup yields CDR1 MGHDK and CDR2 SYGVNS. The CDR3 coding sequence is TGTGCCAGCAAGGGCAGCGTTTCCTACAATGAGCAGTTCTTC. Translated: CASKGSVSYNEQFF.

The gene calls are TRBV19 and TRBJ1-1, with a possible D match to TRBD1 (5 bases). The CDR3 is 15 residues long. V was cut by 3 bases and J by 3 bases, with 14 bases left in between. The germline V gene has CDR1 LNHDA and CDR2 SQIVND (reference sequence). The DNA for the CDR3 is TGTGCCAGTAGTATCCACGACGGCAGGGACACTGAAGCTTTCTTT. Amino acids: CASSIHDGRDTEAFF.

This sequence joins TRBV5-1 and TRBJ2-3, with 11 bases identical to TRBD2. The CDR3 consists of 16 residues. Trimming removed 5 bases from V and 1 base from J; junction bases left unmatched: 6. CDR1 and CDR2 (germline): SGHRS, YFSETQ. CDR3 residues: CASSTPTSGGTDTQYF. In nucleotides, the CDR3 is TGCGCCAGCAGTACCCCGACTAGCGGGGGCACAGATACGCAGTATTTT.

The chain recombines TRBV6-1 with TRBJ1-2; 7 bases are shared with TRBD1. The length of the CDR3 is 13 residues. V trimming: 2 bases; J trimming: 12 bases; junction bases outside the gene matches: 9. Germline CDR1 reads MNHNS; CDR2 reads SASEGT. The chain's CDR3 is CASSEPTGVLDTF. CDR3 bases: TGTGCCAGCAGTGAACCCACAGGGGTCCTCGACACCTTC.

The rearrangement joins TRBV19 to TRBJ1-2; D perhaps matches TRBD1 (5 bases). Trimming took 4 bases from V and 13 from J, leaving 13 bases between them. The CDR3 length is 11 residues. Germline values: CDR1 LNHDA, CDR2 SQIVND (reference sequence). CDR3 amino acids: CASSTHRDCTF. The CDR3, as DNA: TGTGCCAGTAGTACTCACCGGGACTGCACCTTC.

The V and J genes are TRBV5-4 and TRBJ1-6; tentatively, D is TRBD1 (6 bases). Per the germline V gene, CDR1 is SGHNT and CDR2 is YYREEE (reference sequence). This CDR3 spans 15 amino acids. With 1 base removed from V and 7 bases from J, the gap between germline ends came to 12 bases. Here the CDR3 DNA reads TGTGCCAGCAGCTTGCAAGGACAGTTAAATTCACCCCTCCACTTT. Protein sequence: CASSLQGQLNSPLHF.

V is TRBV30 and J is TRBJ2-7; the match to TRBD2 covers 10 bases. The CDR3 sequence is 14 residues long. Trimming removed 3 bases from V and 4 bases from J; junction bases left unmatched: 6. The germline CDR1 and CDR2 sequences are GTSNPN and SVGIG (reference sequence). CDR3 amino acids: CAWRPSGGPYEQYF. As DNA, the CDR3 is TGTGCCTGGAGGCCTAGCGGGGGACCGTACGAGCAGTACTTC.

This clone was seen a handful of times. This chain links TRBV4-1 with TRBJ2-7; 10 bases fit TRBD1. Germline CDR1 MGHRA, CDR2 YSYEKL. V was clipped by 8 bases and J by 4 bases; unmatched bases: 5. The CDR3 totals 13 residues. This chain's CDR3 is CASPGQGRYEQYF. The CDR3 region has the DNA TGCGCCAGCCCGGGACAGGGGCGGTACGAGCAGTACTTC.

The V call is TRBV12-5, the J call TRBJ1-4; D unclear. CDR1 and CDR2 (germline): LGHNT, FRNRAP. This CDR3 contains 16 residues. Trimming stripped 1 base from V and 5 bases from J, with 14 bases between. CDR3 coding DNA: TGTGCTAGTGGTTTGGCCAACGGACGAGGGAATGAAAAACTGTTTTTT. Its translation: CASGLANGRGNEKLFF.

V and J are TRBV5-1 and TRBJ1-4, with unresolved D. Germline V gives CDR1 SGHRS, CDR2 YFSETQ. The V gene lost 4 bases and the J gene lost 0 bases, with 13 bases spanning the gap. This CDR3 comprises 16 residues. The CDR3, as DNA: TGCGCCAGCAGCGTCGTGAGCGGGGCAACTAATGAAAAACTGTTTTTT. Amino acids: CASSVVSGATNEKLFF.

The CDR3 region is CASSLSTGQPQHF. CDR3 bases: TGTGCCAGCAGTTTGTCGACAGGACAGCCCCAGCATTTT. The chain employs TRBV27 and TRBJ1-5, with a weak D call TRBD1 (6 bases). CDR3 length: 13 amino acids. Trimming took off 3 bases at V and 7 bases at J, with 10 bases between the two ends. Germline V gene sequence: CDR1 MNHEY, CDR2 SMNVEV (reference sequence).

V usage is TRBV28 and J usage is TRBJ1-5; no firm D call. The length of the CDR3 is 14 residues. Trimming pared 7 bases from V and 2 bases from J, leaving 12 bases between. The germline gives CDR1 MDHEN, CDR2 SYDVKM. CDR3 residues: CASTPRTGNQPQHF. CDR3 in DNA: TGTGCCAGCACCCCGAGGACGGGCAATCAGCCCCAGCATTTT.

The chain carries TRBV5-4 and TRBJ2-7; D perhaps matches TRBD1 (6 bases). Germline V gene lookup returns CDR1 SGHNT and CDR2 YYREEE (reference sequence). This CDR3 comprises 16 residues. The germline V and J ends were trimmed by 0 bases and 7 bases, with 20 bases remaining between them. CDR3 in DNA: TGTGCCAGCAGCTTGGCCCCTACAGGGTCCTCCGGGGAGCAGTACTTC. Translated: CASSLAPTGSSGEQYF.